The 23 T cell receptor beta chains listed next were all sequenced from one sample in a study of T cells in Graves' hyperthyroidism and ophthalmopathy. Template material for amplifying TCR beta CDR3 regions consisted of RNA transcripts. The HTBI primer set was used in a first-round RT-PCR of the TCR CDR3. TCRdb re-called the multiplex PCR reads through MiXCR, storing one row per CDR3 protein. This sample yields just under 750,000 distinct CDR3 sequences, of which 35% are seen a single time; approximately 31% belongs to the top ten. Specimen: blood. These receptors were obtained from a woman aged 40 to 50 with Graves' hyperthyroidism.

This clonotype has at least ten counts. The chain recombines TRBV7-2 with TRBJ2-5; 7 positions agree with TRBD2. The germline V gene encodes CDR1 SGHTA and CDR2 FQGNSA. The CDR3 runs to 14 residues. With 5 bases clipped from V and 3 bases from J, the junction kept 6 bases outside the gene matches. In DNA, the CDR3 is TGTGCCAGCAGCCTTAGCGGGTCGAAAGAGACCCAGTACTTC. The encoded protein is CASSLSGSKETQYF.

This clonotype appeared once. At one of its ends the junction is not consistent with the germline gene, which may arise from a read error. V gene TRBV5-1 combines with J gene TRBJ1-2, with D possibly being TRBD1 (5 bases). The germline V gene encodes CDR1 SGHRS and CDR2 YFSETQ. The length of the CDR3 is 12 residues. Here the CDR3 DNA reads TGCGCCGGCAGCTGGGGGGAGGCTGGCTACACCTTC. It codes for CAGSWGEAGYTF.

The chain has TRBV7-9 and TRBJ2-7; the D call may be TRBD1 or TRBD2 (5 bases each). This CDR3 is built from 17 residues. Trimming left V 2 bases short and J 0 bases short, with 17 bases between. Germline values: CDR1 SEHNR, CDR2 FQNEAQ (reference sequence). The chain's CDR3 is CASSLSYGDGLSYEQYF. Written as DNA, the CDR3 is TGTGCCAGCAGCTTAAGCTATGGGGACGGACTCTCCTACGAGCAGTACTTC.

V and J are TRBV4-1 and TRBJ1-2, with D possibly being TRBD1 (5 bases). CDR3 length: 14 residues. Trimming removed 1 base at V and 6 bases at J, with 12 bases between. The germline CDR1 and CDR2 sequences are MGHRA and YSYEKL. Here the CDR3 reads CASSQVGQTNGYTF. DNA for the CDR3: TGCGCCAGCAGCCAAGTTGGACAAACCAATGGCTACACCTTC.

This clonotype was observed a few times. Here the CDR3 DNA reads TGTGCCAGCAGTCCCGACTTTAGGAACCAAGAGACCCAGTACTTC. Its protein product is CASSPDFRNQETQYF. V is TRBV6-5 and J is TRBJ2-5; D gene unclear. Trimming left V 5 bases short and J 0 bases short, with 13 bases between. CDR1 is MNHEY, CDR2 SVGAGI, per germline. This CDR3 is built from 15 residues.

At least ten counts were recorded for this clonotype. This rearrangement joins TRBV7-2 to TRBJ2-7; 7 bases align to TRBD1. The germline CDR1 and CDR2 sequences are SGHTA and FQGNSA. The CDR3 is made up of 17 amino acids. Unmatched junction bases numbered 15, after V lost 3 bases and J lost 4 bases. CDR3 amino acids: CASSLNLPGTAEYEQYF. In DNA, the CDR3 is TGTGCCAGCAGCTTGAACCTCCCCGGGACAGCGGAATACGAGCAGTACTTC.

CDR3 sequence (DNA): TGTGCCAGCAGCCATTCGTCGGGGGGAACTGGGGCCAACGTCCTGACTTTC. It translates to CASSHSSGGTGANVLTF. The rearrangement uses TRBV7-3 and TRBJ2-6; 7 bases fit TRBD2. CDR3 length: 17 residues. After removal of 5 bases from V and 2 bases from J, the junction contained 9 bases not matched to a gene. Looked up from germline, CDR1 is SGHTA and CDR2 is FQGTGA.

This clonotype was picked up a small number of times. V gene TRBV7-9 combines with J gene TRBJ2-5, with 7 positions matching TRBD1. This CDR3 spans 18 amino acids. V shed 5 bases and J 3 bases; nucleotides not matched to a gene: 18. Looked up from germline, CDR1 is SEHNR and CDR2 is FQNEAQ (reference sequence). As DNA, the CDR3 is TGTGCCAGCAGCCCCCGACCCAGAGACAGGGTAGGAGAAGAGACCCAGTACTTC. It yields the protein CASSPRPRDRVGEETQYF.

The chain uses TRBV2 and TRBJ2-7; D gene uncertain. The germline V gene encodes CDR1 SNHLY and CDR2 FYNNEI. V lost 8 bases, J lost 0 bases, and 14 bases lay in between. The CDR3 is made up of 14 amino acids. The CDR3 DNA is TGTGCCAGCCTAGAGGCCTCCAGCTCCTACGAGCAGTACTTC. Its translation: CASLEASSSYEQYF.

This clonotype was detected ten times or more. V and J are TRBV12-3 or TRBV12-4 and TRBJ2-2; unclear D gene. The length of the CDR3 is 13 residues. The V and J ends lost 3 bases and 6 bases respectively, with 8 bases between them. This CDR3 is CASSFFLPGELFF. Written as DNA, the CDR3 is TGTGCCAGCAGTTTTTTTTTGCCCGGGGAGCTGTTTTTT.

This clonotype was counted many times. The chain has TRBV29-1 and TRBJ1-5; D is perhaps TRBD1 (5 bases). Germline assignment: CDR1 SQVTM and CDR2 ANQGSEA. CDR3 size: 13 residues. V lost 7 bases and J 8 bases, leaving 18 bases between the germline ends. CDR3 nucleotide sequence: TGCAGCGCCGGGACCGCCGAAGGGGAGCCCCAGCATTTT. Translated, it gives CSAGTAEGEPQHF.

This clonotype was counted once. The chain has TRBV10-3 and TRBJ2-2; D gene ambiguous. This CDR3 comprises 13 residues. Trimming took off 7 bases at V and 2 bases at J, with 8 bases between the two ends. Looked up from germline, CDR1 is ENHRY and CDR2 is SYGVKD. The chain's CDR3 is CAIKEENTGELFF. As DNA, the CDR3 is TGTGCCATCAAAGAGGAAAACACCGGGGAGCTGTTTTTT.

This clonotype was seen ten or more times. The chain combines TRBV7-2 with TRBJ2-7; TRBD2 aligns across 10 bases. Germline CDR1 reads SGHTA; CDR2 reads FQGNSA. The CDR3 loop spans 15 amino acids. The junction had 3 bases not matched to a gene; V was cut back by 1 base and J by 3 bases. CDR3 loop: CASSLVAGGLYEQYF. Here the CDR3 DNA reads TGTGCCAGCAGCTTAGTAGCGGGAGGTCTCTACGAGCAGTACTTC.

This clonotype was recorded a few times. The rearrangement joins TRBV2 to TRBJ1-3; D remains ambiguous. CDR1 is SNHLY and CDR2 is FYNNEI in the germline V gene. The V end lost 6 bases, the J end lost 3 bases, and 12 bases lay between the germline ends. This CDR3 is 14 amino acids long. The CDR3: CASRPRTDGNTIYF. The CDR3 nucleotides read TGTGCCAGCAGGCCACGGACGGATGGAAACACCATATATTTT.

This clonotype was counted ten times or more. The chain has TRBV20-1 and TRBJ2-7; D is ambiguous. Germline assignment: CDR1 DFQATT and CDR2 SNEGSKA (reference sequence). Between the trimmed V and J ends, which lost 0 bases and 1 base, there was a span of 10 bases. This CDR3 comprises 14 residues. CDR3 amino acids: CSARDGVGSYEQYF. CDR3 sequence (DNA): TGCAGTGCTAGAGATGGTGTGGGGTCCTACGAGCAGTACTTC.

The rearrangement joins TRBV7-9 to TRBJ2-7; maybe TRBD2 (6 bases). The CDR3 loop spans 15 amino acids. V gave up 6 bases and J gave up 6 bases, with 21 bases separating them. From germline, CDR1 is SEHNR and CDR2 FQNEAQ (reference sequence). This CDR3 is CASSPFVIGTGEQYF. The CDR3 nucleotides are TGTGCCAGCAGTCCCTTCGTGATAGGGACTGGCGAGCAGTACTTC.

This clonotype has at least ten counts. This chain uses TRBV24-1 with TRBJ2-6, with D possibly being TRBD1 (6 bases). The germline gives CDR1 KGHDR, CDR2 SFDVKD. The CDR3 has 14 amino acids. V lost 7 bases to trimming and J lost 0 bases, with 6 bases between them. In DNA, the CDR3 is TGTGCCACCAGGGACAGCTCTGGGGCCAACGTCCTGACTTTC. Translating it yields CATRDSSGANVLTF.

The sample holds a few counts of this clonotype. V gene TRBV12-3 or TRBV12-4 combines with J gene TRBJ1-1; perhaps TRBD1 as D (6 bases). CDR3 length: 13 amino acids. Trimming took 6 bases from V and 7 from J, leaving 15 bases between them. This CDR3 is CASSLTSRGEAFF. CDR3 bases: TGTGCCAGCAGCCTAACCTCCAGGGGTGAAGCTTTCTTT.

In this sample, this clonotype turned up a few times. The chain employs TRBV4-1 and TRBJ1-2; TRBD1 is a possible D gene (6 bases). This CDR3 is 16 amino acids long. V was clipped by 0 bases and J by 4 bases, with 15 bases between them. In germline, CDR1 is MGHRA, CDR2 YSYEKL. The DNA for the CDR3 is TGCGCCAGCAGCCAAGATCCGGGGGGCCAGAGCTATGGCTACACCTTC. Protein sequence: CASSQDPGGQSYGYTF.

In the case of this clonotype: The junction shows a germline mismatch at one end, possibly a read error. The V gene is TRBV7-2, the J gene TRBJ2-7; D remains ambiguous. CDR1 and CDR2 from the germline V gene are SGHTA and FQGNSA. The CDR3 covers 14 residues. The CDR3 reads CASSLNLLSYQQYF. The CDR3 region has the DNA TGTGCCAGCAGCTTGAACCTCCTAAGCTACCAGCAGTACTTC.

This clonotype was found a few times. The CDR3 bases are TGTGCCACCAGCGCCCGCACAGATACGCAGTATTTT. Amino acids: CATSARTDTQYF. The chain recombines TRBV15 with TRBJ2-3; D gene uncertain. Germline V CDR1 and CDR2: LNHNV, YYDKDF (reference sequence). V shed 5 bases and J shed 1 base, with 4 bases lying between them. CDR3 size: 12 residues. The entire variable domain, with the rest obtained from reference TRBV15 and TRBJ2-3, is as follows: DAMVIQNPRYQVTQFGKPVTLSCSQTLNHNVMYWYQQKSSQAPKLLFHYYDKDFNNEADTPDNFQSRRPNTSFCFLDIRSPGLGDTAMYLCATSARTDTQYFGPGTRLTVL.

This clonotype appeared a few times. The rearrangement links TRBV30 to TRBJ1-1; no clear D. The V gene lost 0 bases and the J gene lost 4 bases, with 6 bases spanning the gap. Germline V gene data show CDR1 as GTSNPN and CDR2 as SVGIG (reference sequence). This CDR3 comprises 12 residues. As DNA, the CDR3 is TGTGCCTGGAGTGTAAGGAGCACTGAAGCTTTCTTT. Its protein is CAWSVRSTEAFF. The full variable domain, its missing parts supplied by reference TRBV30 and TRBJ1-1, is SQTIHQWPATLVQPVGSPLSLECTVEGTSNPNLYWYRQAAGRGLQLLFYSVGIGQISSEVPQNLSASRPQDRQFILSSKKLLLSDSGFYLCAWSVRSTEAFFGQGTRLTVV.

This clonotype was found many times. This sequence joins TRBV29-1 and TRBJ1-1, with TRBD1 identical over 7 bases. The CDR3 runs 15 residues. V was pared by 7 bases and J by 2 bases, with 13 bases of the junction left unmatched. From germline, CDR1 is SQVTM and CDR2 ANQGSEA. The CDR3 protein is CSGSRGGVGNTEAFF. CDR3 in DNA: TGCAGCGGGTCCCGAGGGGGCGTCGGTAACACTGAAGCTTTCTTT.